The present TCR beta chain was sequenced within a study of post-analysis software for immune sequencing data. Germline loops: CDR1 SGHRS, CDR2 YFSETQ. Deletions cut 3 bases from V and 7 bases from J, with 23 bases between. CDR3 length: 16 amino acids. Whole-study results and caveats: Elevated frequency relative to controls characterized several TRBV segments in patients, TRBV5-6, TRBV5-1 and TRBV20-1 among them.

In regard to this clonotype: The antigen is undetermined.

cDNA libraries for TCR beta contained unique molecular identifiers. TCRdb ran MiXCR on the PCR reads and lists one entry per CDR3 protein. The data show about 680,000 distinct CDR3 sequences, approximately 59% seen once. The genes are TRBV5-1 and TRBJ2-7, with D perhaps assigned TRBD1 or TRBD2 (5 bases each). The sequence was collected from a girl aged 2 to 9 with multiple sclerosis. Sequencing was carried out using blood. The CDR3 nucleotides are TGCGCCAGCAGCTGGGGGTACGGGGTTCGGGTTGAAGAGCAGTACTTC. Protein sequence: CASSWGYGVRVEEQYF.